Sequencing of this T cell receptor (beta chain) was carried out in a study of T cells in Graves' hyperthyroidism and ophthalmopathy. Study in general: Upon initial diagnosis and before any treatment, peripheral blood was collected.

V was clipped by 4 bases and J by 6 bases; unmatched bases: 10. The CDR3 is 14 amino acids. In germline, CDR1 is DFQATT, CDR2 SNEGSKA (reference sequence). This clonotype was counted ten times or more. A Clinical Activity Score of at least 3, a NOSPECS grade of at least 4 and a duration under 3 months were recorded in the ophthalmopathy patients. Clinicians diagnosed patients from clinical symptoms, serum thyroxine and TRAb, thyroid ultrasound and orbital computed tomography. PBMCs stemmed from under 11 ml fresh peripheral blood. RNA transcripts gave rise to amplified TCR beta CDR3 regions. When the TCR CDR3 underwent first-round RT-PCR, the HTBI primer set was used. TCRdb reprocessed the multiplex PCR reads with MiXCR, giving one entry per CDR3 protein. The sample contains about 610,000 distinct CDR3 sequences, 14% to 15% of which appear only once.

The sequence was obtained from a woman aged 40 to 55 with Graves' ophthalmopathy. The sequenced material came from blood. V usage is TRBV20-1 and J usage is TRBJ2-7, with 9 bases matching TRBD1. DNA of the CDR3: TGCAGTGCTATAACCGACAGGGGGAGAACCGAGCAGTACTTC. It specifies CSAITDRGRTEQYF.